The TCR beta chain under discussion was sequenced for a study of regulatory T cells in long-lasting Graves disease (TCRdb year 2021). For the study in its entirety: Persistent Graves' disease was defined as persistently positive TSH receptor autoantibodies together with antithyroid drug treatment for over 5 years. The study took place in China and was registered as a clinical trial. Peripheral blood TCR sequencing and RNA sequencing compared persistent Graves' disease patients with newly diagnosed Graves' disease patients. In the clinical cohort, patients with persistent Graves' disease had used antithyroid drugs for an average of about 10 years. A total of around 35 samples underwent TCR sequencing: around 13 from persistent and some 20 from newly diagnosed Graves' disease patients.

Points on this clonotype: Its antigen is currently not known. Base-call qualities are not available, and no considerably larger clone is one nucleotide away.

Broad study findings and their caveats: Lower TCR Shannon entropy and fewer highly expanded clones were observed in persistent Graves' disease patients than in newly diagnosed patients, which suggested clonal expansion. Patients with persistent disease shared more public clonotypes (approximately 2,500) than newly diagnosed patients did (about 970). Only peripheral blood was studied, because thyroid tissue, the primary lesion, was inaccessible. Sequencing and analysis were limited to the TCR beta chain. The small sample size was acknowledged by the authors as a limitation that may reduce accuracy. Persistent disease showed preferential use of TRBV28, TRBJ1-2 and TRBJ2-5, whereas newly diagnosed disease favored TRBV20-1 and TRBJ2-1.

The germline V gene sets CDR1 to SGDLS and CDR2 to YYNGEE. Spanning cysteine to phenylalanine, the CDR3 consists of 15 amino acids. Only the CDR3 DNA stays, 45 bases, in frame from base 1. Here V drops 0 bases and J drops 3 bases, and the junction holds 4 bases not matched to any gene. This sample's time point label indicates: persistent/refractory GD, antithyroid drugs over 5 years with positive TRAb. For both TCR sequencing and RNA sequencing, RNA was extracted from PBMCs in TRIzol. Graves' disease was diagnosed according to American Thyroid Association guidelines. Patients for the study were recruited at an endocrinology department in Xi'an, China. Each patient gave 9 to 10 milliliters of peripheral blood, collected in an EDTA anticoagulant tube. Ficoll Paque Plus density gradient separation was used to isolate PBMCs, and no further T cell sorting was done. An Agilent 2100 Bioanalyzer and agarose gel were used to check RNA quality, while a NanoDrop 2000 measured RNA concentration.

Library prep was done by multiplex PCR. TCRdb records Illumina HiSeq 4000 as the sequencer. To build TCR beta libraries, CDR3 regions were amplified by Arm-PCR using iRepertoire HTBI primers. Before sequencing, the PCR products went through gel purification. In the original analysis: Gene usage analysis of CDR3 amino acid clonotypes used the approximately 56 TRBV and about 14 TRBJ segments found across samples. COPE and FqMerger were used to merge filtered high-quality paired reads into contigs. Contigs were aligned with BLAST to IMGT TRBV, TRBD and TRBJ reference genes, and CDR3 was defined per IMGT. Clonotypes above 0.1% frequency were classified as highly expanded clones. Repertoire diversity was measured by Shannon entropy, and V-J evenness by the Gini coefficient. Public clonotypes were defined as clonotypes shared by more than one individual. Through fastp at Q25 and MiXCR, TCRdb rebuilt clones from the public reads, retaining in-frame beta chains. Here each entry gathers all rows of one CDR3 protein and keeps the most common genes and DNA. Clone size and V and J calls follow TCRdb, not the original study. This sample gives around 450,000 distinct CDR3 sequences in total; 20% to 25% of them show up just once. Approximately 6.4% of the sample lies in the top ten.

This receptor chain uses TRBV9 and TRBJ2-7, and 9 junction bases match TRBD1. This TCR was sampled from a female donor with Graves disease. The source material was peripheral blood mononuclear cells (PBMCs), sampled when the disease was refractory, from a patient treated with antithyroid drugs. The DNA reads TGTGCCAGCAGCGTAGGAACAGGGGGCTTCTACGAGCAGTACTTC. Its translation reads: CASSVGTGGFYEQYF. With all but the CDR3 taken from the reference TRBV9 and TRBJ2-7 genes, the full variable domain is: DSGVTQTPKHLITATGQRVTLRCSPRSGDLSVYWYQQSLDQGLQFLIQYYNGEERAKGNILERFSAQQFPDLHSELNLSSLELGDSALYFCASSVGTGGFYEQYFGPGTRLTVT.